Listed below are T cell receptor beta chains from one sample, sequenced in a study of blood T cell repertoires in COVID-19. TCRdb's table, derived via immunoSEQ multiplex PCR, lists solely in-frame clones and lacks some. This table holds almost 400,000 clones, roughly 91% found once. What was sequenced was PBMCs or T cells enriched from blood (not recorded which). Receptors originate from a woman aged 30 to 39 who had recovered from COVID-19. Both conserved end residues are part of each CDR3. A D gene is named only where the DNA matches it firmly. Part of the rows lack a size; the others show once, few, many or a class for expanded clones.

V	J	length	D	size	CDR3	DNA
TRBV30	TRBJ1-6	13	TRBD1	.	CAYVRDRGQPLHF	TGTGCCTACGTACGGGACAGGGGTCAACCCCTCCACTTT
TRBV18	TRBJ1-2	14	.	.	CASSPTDTNYGYTF	TGTGCCAGCTCACCAACGGACACTAACTATGGCTACACCTTC
TRBV6-5	TRBJ1-6	13	.	few	CASSNGGSSPLHF	TGTGCCAGCAGTAACGGGGGGAGTTCACCCCTCCACTTT
TRBV6-1	TRBJ2-3	16	TRBD1	.	CASSEATGGGTDTQYF	TGTGCCAGCAGTGAAGCGACAGGGGGTGGCACAGATACGCAGTATTTT
TRBV10-3	TRBJ1-2	13	.	.	CAISPGGAFGYTF	TGTGCCATCAGCCCCGGAGGGGCATTTGGCTACACCTTC
TRBV30	TRBJ1-5	14	TRBD1	once	CAWGQGARNQPQHF	TGTGCCTGGGGGCAGGGGGCCCGCAATCAGCCCCAGCATTTT
TRBV5-1	TRBJ1-4	17	.	once	CASSFGRSGGAHEKLFF	TGCGCCAGCAGCTTTGGGCGATCGGGGGGAGCGCATGAAAAACTGTTTTTT
TRBV18	TRBJ2-4	19	TRBD1	.	CASSPRRTGGDLAKNIQYF	TGTGCCAGCTCACCAAGAAGGACAGGGGGCGATTTGGCCAAAAACATTCAGTACTTC
TRBV9	TRBJ1-2	16	TRBD1	.	CASTPDGTGKIYGYTF	TGTGCCAGCACCCCCGACGGGACAGGGAAGATTTATGGCTACACCTTC
TRBV30	TRBJ1-3	13	.	.	CAWRAGSGNTIYF	TGTGCCTGGAGGGCTGGCTCTGGAAACACCATATATTTT
TRBV7-3	TRBJ1-1	13	TRBD1	.	CASSLQGDTEAFF	TGTGCCAGCAGCCTCCAGGGGGACACTGAAGCTTTCTTT
TRBV30	TRBJ1-2	14	TRBD1	.	CAWSRTGTYYGYTF	TGTGCCTGGAGTCGGACAGGGACATACTATGGCTACACCTTC
TRBV6-7	TRBJ1-5	14	TRBD1	.	CASSYPDRYQPQHF	TGTGCCAGCAGTTATCCGGACAGGTACCAGCCCCAGCATTTT
TRBV7-9	TRBJ2-2	17	TRBD1	.	CASSLRLNRGNTGELFF	TGTGCCAGCAGCTTAAGGCTAAACAGGGGGAACACCGGGGAGCTGTTTTTT
TRBV7-9	TRBJ1-1	14	.	.	CASSLNRANTEAFF	TGTGCCAGCAGCTTAAACAGGGCGAACACTGAAGCTTTCTTT